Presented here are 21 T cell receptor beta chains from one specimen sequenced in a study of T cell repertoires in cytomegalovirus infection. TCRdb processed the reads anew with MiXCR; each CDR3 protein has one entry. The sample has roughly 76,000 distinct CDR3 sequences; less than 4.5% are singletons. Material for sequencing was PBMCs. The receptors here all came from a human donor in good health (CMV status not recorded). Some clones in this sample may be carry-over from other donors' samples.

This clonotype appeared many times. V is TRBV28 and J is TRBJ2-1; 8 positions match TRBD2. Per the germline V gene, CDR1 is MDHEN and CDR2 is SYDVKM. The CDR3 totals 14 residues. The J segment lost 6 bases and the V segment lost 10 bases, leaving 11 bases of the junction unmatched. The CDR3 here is CATYGGGGGNEQFF. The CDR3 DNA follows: TGTGCCACCTACGGGGGGGGAGGCGGCAATGAGCAGTTCTTC.

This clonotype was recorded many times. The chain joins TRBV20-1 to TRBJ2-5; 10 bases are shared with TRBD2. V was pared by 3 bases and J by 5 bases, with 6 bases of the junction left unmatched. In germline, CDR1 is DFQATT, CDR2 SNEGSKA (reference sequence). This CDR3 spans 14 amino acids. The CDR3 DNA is TGCAGTGCTAGGAAAGTTAGCGGGGGGGAGACCCAGTACTTC. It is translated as CSARKVSGGETQYF.

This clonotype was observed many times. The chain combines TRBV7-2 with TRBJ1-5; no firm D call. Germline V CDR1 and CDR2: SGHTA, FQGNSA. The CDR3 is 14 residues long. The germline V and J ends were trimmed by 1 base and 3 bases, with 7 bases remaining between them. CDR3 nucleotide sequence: TGTGCCAGCAGCTTAGACGGGAACAATCAGCCCCAGCATTTT. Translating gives CASSLDGNNQPQHF. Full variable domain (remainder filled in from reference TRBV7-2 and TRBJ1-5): GAGVSQSPSNKVTEKGKDVELRCDPISGHTALYWYRQSLGQGLEFLIYFQGNSAPDKSGLPSDRFSAERTGGSVSTLTIQRTQQEDSAVYLCASSLDGNNQPQHFGDGTRLSIL.

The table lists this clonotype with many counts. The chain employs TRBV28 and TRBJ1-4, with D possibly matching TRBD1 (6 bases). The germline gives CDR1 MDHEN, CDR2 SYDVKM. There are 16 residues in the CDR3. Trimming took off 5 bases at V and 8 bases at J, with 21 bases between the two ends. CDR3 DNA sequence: TGTGCCAGCAGTCCACTCAACAGGGAGAGGGTCGAAAAACTGTTTTTT. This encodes CASSPLNRERVEKLFF.

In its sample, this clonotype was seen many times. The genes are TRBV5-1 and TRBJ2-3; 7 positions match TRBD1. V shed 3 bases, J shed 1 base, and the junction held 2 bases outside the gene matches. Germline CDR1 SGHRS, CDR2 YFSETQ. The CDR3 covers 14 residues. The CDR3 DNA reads TGCGCCAGCAGCTATGGGACAGGCACAGATACGCAGTATTTT. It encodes CASSYGTGTDTQYF.

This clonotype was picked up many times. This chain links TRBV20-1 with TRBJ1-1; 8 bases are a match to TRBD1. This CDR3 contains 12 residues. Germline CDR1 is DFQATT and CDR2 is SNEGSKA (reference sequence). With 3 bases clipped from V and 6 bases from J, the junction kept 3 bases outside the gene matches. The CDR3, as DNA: TGCAGTGCTAGGAGGACAGGGTCTGAAGCTTTCTTT. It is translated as CSARRTGSEAFF.

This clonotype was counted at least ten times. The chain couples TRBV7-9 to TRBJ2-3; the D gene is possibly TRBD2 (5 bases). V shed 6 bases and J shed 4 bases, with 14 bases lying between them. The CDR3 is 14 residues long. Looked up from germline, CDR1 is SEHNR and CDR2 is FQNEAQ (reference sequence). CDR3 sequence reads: CASSGSRAADTQYF. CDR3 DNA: TGTGCCAGCAGTGGGAGTAGGGCAGCAGATACGCAGTATTTT.

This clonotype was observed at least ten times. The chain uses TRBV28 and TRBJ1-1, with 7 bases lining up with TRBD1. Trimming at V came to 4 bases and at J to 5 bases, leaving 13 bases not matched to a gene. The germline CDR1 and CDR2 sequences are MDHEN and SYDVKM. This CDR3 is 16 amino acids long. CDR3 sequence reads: CASSYTLFPGGTEAFF. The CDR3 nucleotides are TGTGCCAGCAGTTATACCCTATTCCCAGGGGGAACTGAAGCTTTCTTT.

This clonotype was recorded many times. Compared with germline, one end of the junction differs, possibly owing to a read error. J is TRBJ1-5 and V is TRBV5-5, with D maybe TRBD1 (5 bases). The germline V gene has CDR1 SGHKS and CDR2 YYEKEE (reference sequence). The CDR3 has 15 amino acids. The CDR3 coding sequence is TGTGTCAGCAGCCTGGCCGGTCAGGGCGATCAGCCCCAGCATTTT. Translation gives CVSSLAGQGDQPQHF. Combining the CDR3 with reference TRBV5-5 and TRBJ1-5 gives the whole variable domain DAGVTQSPTHLIKTRGQQVTLRCSPISGHKSVSWYQQVLGQGPQFIFQYYEKEERGRGNFPDRFSARQFPNYSSELNVNALLLGDSALYLCVSSLAGQGDQPQHFGDGTRLSIL.

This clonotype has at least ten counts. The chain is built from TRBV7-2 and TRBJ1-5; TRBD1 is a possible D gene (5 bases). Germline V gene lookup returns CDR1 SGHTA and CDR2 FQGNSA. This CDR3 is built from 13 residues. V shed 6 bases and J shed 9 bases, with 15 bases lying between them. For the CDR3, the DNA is TGTGCCAGCAGTTTGGTCCAGGGCTCGCCCCAGCATTTT. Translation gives CASSLVQGSPQHF.

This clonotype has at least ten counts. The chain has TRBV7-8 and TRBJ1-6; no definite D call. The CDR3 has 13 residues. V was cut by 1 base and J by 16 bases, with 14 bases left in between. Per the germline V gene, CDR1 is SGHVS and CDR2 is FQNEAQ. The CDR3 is CASSLGLQKSLHF. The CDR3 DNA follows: TGTGCCAGCAGCTTAGGGCTACAGAAATCTCTCCACTTT.

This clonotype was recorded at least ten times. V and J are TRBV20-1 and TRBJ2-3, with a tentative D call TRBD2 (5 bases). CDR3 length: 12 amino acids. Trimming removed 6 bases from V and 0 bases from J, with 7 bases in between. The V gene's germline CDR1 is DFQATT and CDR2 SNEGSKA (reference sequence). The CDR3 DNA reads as TGCAGTGCGACGGGGAGCACAGATACGCAGTATTTT. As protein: CSATGSTDTQYF.

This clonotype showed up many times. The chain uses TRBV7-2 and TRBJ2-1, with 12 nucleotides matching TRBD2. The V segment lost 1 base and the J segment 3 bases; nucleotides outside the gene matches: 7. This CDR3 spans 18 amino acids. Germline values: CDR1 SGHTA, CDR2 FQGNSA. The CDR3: CASSLETSGGPLYNEQFF. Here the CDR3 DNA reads TGTGCCAGCAGCTTAGAAACTAGCGGGGGGCCGCTCTACAATGAGCAGTTCTTC.

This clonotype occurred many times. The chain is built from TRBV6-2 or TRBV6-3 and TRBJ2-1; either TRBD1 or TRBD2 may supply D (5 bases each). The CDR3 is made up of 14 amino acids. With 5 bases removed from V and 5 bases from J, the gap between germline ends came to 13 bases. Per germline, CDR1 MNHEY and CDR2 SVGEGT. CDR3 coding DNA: TGTGCCAGCAGTCAATCCGGGACGAACAATGAGCAGTTCTTC. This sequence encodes CASSQSGTNNEQFF.

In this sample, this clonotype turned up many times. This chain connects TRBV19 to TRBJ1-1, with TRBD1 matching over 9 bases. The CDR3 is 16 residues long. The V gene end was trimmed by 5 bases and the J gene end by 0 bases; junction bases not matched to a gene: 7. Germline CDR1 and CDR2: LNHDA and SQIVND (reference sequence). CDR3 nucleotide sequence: TGTGCCAGTAGTTTACCGACAGGGGGATTGAACACTGAAGCTTTCTTT. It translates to CASSLPTGGLNTEAFF.

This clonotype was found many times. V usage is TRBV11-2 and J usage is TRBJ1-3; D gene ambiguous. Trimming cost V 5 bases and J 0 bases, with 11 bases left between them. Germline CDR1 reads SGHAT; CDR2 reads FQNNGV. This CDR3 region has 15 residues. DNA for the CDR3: TGTGCCAGCAGCCCGGACCCGTACTCTGGAAACACCATATATTTT. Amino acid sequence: CASSPDPYSGNTIYF.

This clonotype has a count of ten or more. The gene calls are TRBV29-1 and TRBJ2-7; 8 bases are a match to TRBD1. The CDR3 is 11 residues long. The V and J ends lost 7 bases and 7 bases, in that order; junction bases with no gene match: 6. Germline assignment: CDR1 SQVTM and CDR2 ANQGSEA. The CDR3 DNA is TGCAGCGCACGGACAGGGAGAGAGCAGTACTTC. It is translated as CSARTGREQYF.

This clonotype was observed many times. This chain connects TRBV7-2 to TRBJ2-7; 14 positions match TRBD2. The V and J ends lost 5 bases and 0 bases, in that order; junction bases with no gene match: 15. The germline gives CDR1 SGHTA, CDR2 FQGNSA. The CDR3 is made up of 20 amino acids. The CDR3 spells CASSVPGLAGAGPSSYEQYF. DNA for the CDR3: TGTGCCAGCAGCGTACCGGGACTAGCGGGGGCGGGTCCCAGCTCCTACGAGCAGTACTTC.

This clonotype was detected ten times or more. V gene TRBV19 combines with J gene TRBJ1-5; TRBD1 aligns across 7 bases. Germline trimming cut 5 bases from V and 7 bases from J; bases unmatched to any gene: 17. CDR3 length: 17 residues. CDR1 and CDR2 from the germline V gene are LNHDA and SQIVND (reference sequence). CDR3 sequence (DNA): TGTGCCAGTAGTTCCATTAGGACAGGCAGAGGACTGCAGCCCCAGCATTTT. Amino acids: CASSSIRTGRGLQPQHF.

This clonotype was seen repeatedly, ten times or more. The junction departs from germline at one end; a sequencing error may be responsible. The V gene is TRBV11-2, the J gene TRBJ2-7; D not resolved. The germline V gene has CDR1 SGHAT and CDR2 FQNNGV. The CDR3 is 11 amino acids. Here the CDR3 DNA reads TGTGCCAGCAGCTATCATCGGCAGTTGAGCTTC. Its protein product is CASSYHRQLSF.

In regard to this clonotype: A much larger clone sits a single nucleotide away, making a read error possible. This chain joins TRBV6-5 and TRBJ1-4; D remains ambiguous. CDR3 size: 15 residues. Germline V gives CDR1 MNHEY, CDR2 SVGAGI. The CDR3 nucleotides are TGTGTCAGCAGCCTAGAGACGGCAACTAATGAAAAACTGTTTTTT. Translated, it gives CVSSLETATNEKLFF.